This TCR beta chain comes out of a study of beta chain features in type 1 diabetes. Notes on the study in general: There was a moderate but significant shortening of TCRB CDR3s in all four CD4+ subsets of Type 1 diabetes patients.

Note on this clone: Its antigen remains unknown.

Sequenced material consisted of expressed TCRB transcripts (all of the isolated RNA was reverse transcribed). Sequencing used immunoSEQ multiplex PCR; TCRdb keeps in-frame clones, though not all of them. The sample holds about 400,000 clones; roughly 12% are singletons and the top ten take around 0.015%. CDR1 is SGHTA and CDR2 is FQGTGA in the germline V gene. The J segment lost 6 bases and the V segment lost 4 bases, leaving 10 bases of the junction unmatched. The CDR3 totals 18 residues. The single heparinised draw taken from each donor contained approximately 120 mL of blood on average. This clonotype was obtained from a man aged 18-30 years in good health. J is TRBJ2-1 and V is TRBV7-3, with 15 bases matching TRBD2. Material for sequencing was naive CD4+ T cells from blood. The CDR3 DNA follows: TGTGCCAGCAGCTCTCCGGGACTAGCGGGGGGCCGATCCAATGAGCAGTTCTTC. Residues: CASSSPGLAGGRSNEQFF.